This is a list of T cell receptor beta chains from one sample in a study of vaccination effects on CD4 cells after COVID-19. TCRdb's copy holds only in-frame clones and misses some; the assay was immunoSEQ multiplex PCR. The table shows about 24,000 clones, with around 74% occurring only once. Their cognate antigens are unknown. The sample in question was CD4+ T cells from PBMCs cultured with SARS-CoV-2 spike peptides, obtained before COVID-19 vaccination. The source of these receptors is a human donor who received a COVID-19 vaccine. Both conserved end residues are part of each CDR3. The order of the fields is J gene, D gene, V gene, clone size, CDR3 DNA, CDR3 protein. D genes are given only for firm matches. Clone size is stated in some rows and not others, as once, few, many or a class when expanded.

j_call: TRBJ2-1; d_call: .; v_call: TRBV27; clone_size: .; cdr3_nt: TGTGCCAGCAGTTTAAGCAGGGGGGCGAATGAGCAGTTCTTC; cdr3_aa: CASSLSRGANEQFF
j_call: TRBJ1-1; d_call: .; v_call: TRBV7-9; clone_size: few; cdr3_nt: TGTGCCAGCAGCTTAAAGACTGAAGCTTTCTTT; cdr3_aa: CASSLKTEAFF
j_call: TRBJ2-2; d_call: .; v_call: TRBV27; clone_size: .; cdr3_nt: TGTGCCAGCAGTCTGACAGCGATACTAACCGGGGAGCTGTTTTTT; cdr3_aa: CASSLTAILTGELFF
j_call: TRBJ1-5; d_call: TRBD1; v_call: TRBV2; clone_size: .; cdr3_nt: TGTGCCAGCAGTGGGACAGGTTGGAATCAGCCCCAGCATTTT; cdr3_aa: CASSGTGWNQPQHF
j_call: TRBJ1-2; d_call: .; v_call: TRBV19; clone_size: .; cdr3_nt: TGTGCCAGTATCACCACATGGGGGGCTGACTATGGCTACACCTTC; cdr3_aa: CASITTWGADYGYTF
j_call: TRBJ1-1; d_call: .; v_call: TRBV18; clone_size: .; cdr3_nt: TGTGCCAGCTCACCACTAGCGGGACAAGGGATGAACACTGAAGCTTTCTTT; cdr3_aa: CASSPLAGQGMNTEAFF
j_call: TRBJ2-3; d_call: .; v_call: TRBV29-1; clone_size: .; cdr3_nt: TGCAGCGCGAGGTCGGGAGTCACAGATACGCAGTATTTT; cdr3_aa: CSARSGVTDTQYF
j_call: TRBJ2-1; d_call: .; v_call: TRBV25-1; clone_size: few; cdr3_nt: TGTGCCAGCAGTGTGGGTAACGTGGACAATGAGCAGTTCTTC; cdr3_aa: CASSVGNVDNEQFF
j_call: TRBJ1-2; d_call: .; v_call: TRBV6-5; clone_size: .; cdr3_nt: TGTGCCAGCAGTTACTCGACCGGGCTCGGCTATGGCTACACCTTC; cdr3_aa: CASSYSTGLGYGYTF
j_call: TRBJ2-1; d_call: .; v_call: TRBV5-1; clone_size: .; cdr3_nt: TGCGCCAGCAGCTTGGAAGCGTCCTACAATGAGCAGTTCTTC; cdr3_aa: CASSLEASYNEQFF
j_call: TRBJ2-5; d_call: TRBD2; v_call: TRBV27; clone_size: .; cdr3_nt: TGTGCCAGCAGACGTCGAGGTGGCGGGAGTCAAGGAGAGACCCAGTACTTC; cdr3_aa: CASRRRGGGSQGETQYF
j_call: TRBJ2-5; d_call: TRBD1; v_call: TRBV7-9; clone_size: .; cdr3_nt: TGTGCCAGCAGCTTAAGGGACAGGGGGGAGACCCAGTACTTC; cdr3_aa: CASSLRDRGETQYF
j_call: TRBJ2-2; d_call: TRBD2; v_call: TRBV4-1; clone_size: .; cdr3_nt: TGCGCCAGCAGCCTATGGACTAGCGGGGGGCCCGCGAACACCGGGGAGCTGTTTTTT; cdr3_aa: CASSLWTSGGPANTGELFF
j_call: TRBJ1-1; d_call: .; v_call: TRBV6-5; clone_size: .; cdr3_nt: TGTGCCAGCAGCGAGTCTGGGGGGCGCGTGGGTGAAGCTTTCTTT; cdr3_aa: CASSESGGRVGEAFF